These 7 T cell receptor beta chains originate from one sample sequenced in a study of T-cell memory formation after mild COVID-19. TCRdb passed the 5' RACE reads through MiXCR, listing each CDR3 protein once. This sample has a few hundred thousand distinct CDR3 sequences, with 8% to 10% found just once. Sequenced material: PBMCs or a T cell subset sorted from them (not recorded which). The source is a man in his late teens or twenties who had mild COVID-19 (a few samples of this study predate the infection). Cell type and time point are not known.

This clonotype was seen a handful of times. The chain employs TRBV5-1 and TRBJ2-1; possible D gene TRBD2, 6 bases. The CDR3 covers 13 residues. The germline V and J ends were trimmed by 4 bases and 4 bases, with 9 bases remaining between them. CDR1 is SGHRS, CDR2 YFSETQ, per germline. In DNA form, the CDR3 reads TGCGCCAGCAGCGCGGGACGGTACAATGAGCAGTTCTTC. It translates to CASSAGRYNEQFF.

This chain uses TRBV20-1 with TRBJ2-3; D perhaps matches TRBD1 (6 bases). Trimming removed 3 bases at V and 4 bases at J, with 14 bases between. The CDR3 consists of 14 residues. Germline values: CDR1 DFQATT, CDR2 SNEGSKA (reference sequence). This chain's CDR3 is CSARAVEGADTQYF. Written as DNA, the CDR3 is TGCAGTGCTAGGGCAGTAGAGGGGGCAGATACGCAGTATTTT.

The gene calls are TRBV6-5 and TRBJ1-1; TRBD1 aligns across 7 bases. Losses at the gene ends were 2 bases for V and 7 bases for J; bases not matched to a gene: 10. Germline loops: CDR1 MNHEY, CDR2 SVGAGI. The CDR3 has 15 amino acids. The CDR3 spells CASSYHGTEGGEAFF. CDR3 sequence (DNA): TGTGCCAGCAGTTACCACGGGACAGAAGGGGGTGAAGCTTTCTTT.

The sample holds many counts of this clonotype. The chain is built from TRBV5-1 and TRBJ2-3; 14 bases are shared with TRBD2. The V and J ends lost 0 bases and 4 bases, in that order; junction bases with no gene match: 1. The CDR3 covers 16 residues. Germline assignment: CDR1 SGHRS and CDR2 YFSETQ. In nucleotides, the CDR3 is TGCGCCAGCAGCTTGGTGACTAGCGGGGGGGCAGATACGCAGTATTTT. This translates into CASSLVTSGGADTQYF.

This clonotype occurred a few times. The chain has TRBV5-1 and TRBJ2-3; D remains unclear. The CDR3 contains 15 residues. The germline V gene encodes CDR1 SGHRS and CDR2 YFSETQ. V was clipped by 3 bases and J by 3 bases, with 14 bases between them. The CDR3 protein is CASSSGEFGTDTQYF. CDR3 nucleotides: TGCGCCAGCAGCTCGGGTGAATTCGGGACAGATACGCAGTATTTT. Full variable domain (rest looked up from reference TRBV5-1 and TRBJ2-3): KAGVTQTPRYLIKTRGQQVTLSCSPISGHRSVSWYQQTPGQGLQFLFEYFSETQRNKGNFPGRFSGRQFSNSRSEMNVSTLELGDSALYLCASSSGEFGTDTQYFGPGTRLTVL.

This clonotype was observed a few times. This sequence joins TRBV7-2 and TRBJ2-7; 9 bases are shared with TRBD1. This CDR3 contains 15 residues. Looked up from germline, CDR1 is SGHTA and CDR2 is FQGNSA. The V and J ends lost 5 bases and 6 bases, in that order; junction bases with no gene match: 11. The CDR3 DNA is TGTGCCAGCAGCCCACGTTCCGGGACAGGGCCCGAGCAGTACTTC. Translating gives CASSPRSGTGPEQYF.

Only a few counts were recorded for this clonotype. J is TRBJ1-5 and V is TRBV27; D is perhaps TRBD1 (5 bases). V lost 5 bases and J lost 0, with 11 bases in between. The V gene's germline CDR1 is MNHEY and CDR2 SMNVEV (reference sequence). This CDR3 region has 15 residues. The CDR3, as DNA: TGTGCCAGCAGTCCATGGGACGGTAGCAATCAGCCCCAGCATTTT. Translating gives CASSPWDGSNQPQHF.